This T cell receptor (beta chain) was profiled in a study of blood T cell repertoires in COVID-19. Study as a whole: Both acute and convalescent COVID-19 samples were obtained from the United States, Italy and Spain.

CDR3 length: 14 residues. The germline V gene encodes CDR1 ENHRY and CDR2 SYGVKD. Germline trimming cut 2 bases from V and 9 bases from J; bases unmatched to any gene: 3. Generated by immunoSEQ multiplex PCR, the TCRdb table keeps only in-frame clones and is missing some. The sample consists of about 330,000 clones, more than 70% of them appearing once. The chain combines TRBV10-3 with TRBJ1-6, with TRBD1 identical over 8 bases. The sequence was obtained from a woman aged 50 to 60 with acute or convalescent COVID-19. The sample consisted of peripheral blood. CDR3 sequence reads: CAISEKTGVSPLHF. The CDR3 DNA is TGTGCCATCAGTGAGAAGACAGGGGTTTCACCCCTCCACTTT.